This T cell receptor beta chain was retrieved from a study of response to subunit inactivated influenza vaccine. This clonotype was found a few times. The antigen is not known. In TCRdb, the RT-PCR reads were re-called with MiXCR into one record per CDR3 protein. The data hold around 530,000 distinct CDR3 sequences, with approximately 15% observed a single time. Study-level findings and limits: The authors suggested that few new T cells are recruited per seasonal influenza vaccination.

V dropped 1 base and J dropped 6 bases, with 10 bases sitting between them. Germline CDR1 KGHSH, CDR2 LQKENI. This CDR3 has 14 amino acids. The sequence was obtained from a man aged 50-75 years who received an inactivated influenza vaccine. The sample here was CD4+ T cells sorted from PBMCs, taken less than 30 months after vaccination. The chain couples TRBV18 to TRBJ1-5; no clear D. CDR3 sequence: CASSPQEKGQPQHF. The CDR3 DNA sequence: TGTGCCAGCTCACCACAGGAGAAGGGTCAGCCCCAGCATTTT.